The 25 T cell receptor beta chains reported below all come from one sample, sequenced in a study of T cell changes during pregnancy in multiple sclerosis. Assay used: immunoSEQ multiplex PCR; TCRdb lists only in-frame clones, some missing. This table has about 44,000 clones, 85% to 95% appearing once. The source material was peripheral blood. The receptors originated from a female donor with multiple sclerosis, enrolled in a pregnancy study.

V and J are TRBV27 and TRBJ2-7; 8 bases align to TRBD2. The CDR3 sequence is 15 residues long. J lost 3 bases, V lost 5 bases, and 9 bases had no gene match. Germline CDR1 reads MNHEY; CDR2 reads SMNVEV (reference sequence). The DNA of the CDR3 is TGTGCCAGCAGTCCCCCCGGGAGGGCCTTCTACGAGCAGTACTTC. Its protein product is CASSPPGRAFYEQYF.

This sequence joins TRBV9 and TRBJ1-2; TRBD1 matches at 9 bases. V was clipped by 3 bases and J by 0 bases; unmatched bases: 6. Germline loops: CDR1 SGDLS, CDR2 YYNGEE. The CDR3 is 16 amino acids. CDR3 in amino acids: CASSGTGAKSNYGYTF. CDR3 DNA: TGTGCCAGCAGCGGGACAGGGGCGAAGTCTAACTATGGCTACACCTTC.

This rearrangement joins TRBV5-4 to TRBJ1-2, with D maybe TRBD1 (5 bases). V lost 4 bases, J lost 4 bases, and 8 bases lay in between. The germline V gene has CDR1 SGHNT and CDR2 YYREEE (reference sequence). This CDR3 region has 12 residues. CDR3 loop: CASSETGYGYTF. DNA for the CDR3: TGTGCCAGCAGCGAAACAGGCTATGGCTACACCTTC.

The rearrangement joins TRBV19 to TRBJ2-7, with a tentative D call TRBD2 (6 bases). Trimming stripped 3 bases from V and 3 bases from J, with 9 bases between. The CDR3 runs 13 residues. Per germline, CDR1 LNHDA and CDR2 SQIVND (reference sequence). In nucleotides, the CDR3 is TGTGCCAGTAGTATCGGGACTGGCTACGAGCAGTACTTC. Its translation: CASSIGTGYEQYF.

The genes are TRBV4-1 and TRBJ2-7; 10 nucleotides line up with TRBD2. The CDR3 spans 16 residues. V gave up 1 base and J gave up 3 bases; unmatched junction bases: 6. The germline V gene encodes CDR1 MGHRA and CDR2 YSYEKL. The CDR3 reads CASSQVPLAGVYEQYF. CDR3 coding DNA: TGCGCCAGCAGCCAAGTTCCGCTAGCGGGAGTCTACGAGCAGTACTTC.

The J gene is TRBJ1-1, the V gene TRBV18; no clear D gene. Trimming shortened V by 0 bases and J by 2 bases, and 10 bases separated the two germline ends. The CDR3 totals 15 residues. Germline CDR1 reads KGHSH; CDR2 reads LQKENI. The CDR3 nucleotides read TGTGCCAGCTCACCACCGAAGGGAGGAAACACTGAAGCTTTCTTT. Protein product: CASSPPKGGNTEAFF.

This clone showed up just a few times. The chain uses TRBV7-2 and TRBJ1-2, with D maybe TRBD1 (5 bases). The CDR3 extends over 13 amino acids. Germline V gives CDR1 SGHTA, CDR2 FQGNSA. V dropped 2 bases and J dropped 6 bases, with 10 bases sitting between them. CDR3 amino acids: CASSLRGLDGYTF. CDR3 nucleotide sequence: TGTGCCAGCAGCTTAAGGGGATTGGATGGCTACACCTTC.

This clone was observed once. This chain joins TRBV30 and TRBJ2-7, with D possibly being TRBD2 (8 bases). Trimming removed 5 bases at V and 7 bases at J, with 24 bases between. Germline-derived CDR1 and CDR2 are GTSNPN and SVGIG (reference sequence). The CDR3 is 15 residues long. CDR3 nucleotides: TGTGCCTGGTCCCCACGAGGGGGCGGGGGGCAGGAGCAGTACTTC. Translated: CAWSPRGGGGQEQYF.

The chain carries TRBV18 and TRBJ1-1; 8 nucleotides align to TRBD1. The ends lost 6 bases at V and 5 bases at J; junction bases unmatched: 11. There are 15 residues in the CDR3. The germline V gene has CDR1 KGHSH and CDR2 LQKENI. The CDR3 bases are TGTGCCAGCTCGCCCCCTGACAGGGGAAGGACTGAAGCTTTCTTT. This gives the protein CASSPPDRGRTEAFF.

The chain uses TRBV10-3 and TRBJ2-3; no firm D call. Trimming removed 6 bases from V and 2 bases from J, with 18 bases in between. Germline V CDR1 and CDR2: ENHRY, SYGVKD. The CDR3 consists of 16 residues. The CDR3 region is CAIRRGPNLHTDTQYF. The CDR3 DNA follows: TGTGCCATCAGACGTGGGCCCAATTTACACACAGATACGCAGTATTTT.

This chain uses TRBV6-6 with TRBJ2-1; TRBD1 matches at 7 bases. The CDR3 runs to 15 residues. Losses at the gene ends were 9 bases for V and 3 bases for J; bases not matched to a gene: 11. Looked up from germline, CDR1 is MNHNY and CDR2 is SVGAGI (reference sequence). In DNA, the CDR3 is TGTGCCAGTCAATCCCCCGGACAGGACTACAATGAGCAGTTCTTC. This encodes CASQSPGQDYNEQFF.

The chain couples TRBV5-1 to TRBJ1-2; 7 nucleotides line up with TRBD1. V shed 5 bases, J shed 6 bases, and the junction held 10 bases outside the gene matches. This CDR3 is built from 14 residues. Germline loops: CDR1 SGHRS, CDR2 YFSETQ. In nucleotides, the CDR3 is TGCGCCAGCAGGTTAGAGGGGGCTTTTGATGGCTACACCTTC. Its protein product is CASRLEGAFDGYTF. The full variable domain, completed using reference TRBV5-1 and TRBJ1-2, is KAGVTQTPRYLIKTRGQQVTLSCSPISGHRSVSWYQQTPGQGLQFLFEYFSETQRNKGNFPGRFSGRQFSNSRSEMNVSTLELGDSALYLCASRLEGAFDGYTFGSGTRLTVV.

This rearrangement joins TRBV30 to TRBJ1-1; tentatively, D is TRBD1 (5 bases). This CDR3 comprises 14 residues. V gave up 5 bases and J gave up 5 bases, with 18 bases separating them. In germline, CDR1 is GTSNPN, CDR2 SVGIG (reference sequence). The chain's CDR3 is CAWGQGPSGTEAFF. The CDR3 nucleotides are TGTGCCTGGGGGCAGGGACCATCGGGAACTGAAGCTTTCTTT.

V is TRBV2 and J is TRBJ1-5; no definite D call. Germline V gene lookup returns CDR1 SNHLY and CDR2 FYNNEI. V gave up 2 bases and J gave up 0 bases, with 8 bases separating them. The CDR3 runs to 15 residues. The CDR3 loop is CASSERQISNQPQHF. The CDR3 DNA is TGTGCCAGCAGTGAAAGGCAGATTAGCAATCAGCCCCAGCATTTT.

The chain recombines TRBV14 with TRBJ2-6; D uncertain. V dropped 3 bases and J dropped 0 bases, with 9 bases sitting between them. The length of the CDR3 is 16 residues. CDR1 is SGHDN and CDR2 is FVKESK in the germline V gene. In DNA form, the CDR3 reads TGTGCCAGCAGCCAGCTGGCGAACTCTGGGGCCAACGTCCTGACTTTC. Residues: CASSQLANSGANVLTF.

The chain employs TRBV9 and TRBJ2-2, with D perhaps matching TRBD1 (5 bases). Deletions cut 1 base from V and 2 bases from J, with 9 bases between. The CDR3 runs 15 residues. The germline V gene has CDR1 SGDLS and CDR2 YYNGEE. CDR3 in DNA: TGTGCCAGCAGCGTAATAGGGGCCAACACCGGGGAGCTGTTTTTT. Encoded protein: CASSVIGANTGELFF. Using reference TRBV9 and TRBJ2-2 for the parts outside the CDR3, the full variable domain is DSGVTQTPKHLITATGQRVTLRCSPRSGDLSVYWYQQSLDQGLQFLIQYYNGEERAKGNILERFSAQQFPDLHSELNLSSLELGDSALYFCASSVIGANTGELFFGEGSRLTVL.

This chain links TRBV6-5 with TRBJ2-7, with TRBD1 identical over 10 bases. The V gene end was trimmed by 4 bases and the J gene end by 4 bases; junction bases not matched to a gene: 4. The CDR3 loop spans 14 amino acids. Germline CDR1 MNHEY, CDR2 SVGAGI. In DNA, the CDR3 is TGTGCCAGCAGTTGGGGACAGGGGACTTACGAGCAGTACTTC. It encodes CASSWGQGTYEQYF.

Written as DNA, the CDR3 is TGTGCCAGCAGCCCCGGGACAGGGGATGGAGATACGCAGTATTTT. Translated: CASSPGTGDGDTQYF. The chain links TRBV7-2 to TRBJ2-3; TRBD1 agrees at 10 bases. Trimming at V came to 5 bases and at J to 5 bases, leaving 7 bases not matched to a gene. The CDR3 spans 15 residues. CDR1 is SGHTA and CDR2 is FQGNSA in the germline V gene.

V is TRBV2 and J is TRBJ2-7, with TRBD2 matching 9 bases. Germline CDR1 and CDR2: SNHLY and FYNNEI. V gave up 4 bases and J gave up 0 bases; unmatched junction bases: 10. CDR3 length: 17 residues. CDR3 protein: CASSARRAGGDSYEQYF. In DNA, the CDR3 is TGTGCCAGCAGTGCCCGCAGAGCGGGAGGCGACTCCTACGAGCAGTACTTC.

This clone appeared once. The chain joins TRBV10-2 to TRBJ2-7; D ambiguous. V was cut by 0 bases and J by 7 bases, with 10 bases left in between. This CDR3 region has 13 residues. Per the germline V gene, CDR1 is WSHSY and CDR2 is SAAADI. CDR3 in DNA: TGCGCCAGCAGTGAGTCTCGGCGCGAAGAGCAGTACTTC. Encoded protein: CASSESRREEQYF.

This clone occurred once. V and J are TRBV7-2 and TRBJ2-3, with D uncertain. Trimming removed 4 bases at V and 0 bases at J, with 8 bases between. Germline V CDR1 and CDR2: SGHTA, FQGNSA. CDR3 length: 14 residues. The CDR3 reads CASSSSSSTDTQYF. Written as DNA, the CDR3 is TGTGCCAGCAGCTCAAGCAGTAGCACAGATACGCAGTATTTT.

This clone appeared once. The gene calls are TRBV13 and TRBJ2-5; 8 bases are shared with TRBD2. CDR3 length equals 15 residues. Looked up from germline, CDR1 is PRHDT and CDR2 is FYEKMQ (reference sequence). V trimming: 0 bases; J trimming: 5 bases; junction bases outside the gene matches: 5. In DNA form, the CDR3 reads TGTGCCAGCAGCTTAGGAGCGGGAGCGCAGGAGACCCAGTACTTC. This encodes CASSLGAGAQETQYF.

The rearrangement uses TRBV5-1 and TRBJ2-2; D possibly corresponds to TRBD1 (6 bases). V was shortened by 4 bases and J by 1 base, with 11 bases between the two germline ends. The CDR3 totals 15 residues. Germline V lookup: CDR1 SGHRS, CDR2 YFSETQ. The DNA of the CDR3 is TGCGCCAGCAGCATTACGACAGGGAACACCGGGGAGCTGTTTTTT. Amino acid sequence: CASSITTGNTGELFF.

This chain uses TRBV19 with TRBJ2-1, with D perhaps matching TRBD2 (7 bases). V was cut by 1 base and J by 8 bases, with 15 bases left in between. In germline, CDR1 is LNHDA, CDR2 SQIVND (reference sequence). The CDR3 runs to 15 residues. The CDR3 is CASSIGGGPVDEQFF. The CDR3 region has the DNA TGTGCCAGTAGTATAGGGGGGGGGCCGGTGGATGAGCAGTTCTTC.

In DNA, the CDR3 is TGTGCCAGCAGTCAAGCGGGGGTGGAGTACGAGCAGTACTTC. The encoded protein is CASSQAGVEYEQYF. The chain joins TRBV28 to TRBJ2-7; 8 positions agree with TRBD2. Germline trimming cut 5 bases from V and 4 bases from J; bases unmatched to any gene: 7. Germline V gene lookup returns CDR1 MDHEN and CDR2 SYDVKM. There are 14 residues in the CDR3.